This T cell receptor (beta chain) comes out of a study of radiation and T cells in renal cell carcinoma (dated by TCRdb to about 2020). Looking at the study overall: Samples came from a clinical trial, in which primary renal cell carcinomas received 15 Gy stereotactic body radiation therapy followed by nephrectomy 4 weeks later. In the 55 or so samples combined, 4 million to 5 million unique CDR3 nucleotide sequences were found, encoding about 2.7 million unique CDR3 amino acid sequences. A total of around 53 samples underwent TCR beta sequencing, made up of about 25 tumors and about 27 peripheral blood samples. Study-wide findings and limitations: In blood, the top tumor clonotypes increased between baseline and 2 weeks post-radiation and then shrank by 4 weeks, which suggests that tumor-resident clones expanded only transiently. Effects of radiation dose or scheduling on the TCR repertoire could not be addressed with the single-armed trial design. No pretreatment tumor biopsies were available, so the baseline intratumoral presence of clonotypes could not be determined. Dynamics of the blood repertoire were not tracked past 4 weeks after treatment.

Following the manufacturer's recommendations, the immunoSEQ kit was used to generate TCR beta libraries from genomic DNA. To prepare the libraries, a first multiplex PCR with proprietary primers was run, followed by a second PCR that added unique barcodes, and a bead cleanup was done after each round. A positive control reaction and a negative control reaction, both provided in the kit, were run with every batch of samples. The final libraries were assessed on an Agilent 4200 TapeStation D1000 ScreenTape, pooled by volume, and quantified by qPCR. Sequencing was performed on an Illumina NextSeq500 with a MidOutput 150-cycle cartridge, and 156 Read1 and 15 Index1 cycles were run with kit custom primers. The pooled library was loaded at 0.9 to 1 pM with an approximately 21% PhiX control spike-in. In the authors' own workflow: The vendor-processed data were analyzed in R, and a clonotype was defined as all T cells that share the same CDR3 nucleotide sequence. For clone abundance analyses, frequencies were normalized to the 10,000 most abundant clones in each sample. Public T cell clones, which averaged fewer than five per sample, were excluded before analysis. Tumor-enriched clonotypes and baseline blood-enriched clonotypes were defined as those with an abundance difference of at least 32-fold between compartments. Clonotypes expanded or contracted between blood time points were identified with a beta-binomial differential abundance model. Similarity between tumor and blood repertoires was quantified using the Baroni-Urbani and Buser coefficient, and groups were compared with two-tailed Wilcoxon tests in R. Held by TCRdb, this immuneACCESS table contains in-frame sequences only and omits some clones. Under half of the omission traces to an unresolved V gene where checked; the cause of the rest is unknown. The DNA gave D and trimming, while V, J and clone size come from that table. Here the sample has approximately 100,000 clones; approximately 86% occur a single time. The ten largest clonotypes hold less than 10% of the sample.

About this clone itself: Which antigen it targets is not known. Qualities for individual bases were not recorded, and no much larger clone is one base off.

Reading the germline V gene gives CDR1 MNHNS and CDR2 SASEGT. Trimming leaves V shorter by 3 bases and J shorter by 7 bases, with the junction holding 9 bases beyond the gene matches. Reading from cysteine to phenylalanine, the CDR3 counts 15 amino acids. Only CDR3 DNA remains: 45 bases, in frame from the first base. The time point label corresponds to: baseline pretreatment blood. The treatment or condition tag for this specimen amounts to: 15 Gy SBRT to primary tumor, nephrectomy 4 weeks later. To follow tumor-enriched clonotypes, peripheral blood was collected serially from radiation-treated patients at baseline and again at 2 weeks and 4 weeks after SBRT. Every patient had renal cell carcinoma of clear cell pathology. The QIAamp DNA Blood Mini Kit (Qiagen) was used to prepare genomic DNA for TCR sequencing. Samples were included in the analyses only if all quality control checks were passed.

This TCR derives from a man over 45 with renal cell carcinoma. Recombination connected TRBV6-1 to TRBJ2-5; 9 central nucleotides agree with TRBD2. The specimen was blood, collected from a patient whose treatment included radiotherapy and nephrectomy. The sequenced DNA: TGTGCCAGCAGTGAGCGGCGGGGGGGCCTCGGGACCCAGTACTTC. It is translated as CASSERRGGLGTQYF.